Below, 20 T cell receptor beta chains from the same sample are listed, as sequenced in a study of shared clonotypes between healthy human individuals. Profiled with immunoSEQ multiplex PCR; TCRdb holds only in-frame clones, not every one. The data contain about 2.3 million clones, 85% to 95% of them singletons. The sample was naive CD4+ T cells from PBMCs. Subset given: CD45RA+ positively selected. The receptors derive from a man aged 18 to 35 in good health. Some clones in this sample may be carry-over from other donors' samples.

The chain links TRBV7-7 to TRBJ2-5, with a weak D call TRBD2 (5 bases). Germline V gene data show CDR1 as SSHAT and CDR2 as FNYEAQ (reference sequence). V lost 5 bases to trimming and J lost 7 bases, with 17 bases between them. This CDR3 is 14 amino acids long. As DNA, the CDR3 is TGTGCCAGCAGCGGCTGGGAGTTACCGTCGACCCAGTACTTC. Translated, it gives CASSGWELPSTQYF.

The gene calls are TRBV2 and TRBJ1-2, with D tentatively TRBD1 (6 bases). Germline assignment: CDR1 SNHLY and CDR2 FYNNEI. Deletions cut 6 bases from V and 7 bases from J, with 15 bases between. This CDR3 is built from 13 residues. The CDR3 bases are TGTGCCAGCAGCGTCCAGGGGTCGGGTGGCTACACCTTC. This sequence encodes CASSVQGSGGYTF.

This clone was seen more than once but under ten times. The identical CDR3 is also encoded by other nucleotide sequences in the sample. V usage is TRBV5-4 and J usage is TRBJ1-1; D is perhaps TRBD1 (6 bases). The CDR3 spans 14 residues. V lost 0 bases and J lost 3, with 9 bases in between. Germline-derived CDR1 and CDR2 are SGHNT and YYREEE (reference sequence). The CDR3 protein is CASSLDREDTEAFF. In DNA, the CDR3 is TGTGCCAGCAGCTTGGACAGGGAAGACACTGAAGCTTTCTTT.

With regard to this clone: The identical CDR3 is also encoded by other nucleotide sequences in the sample. The rearrangement uses TRBV7-3 and TRBJ2-3; 8 nucleotides align to TRBD1. There are 13 residues in the CDR3. Germline CDR1 is SGHTA and CDR2 is FQGTGA. The J segment lost 6 bases and the V segment lost 5 bases, leaving 4 bases of the junction unmatched. CDR3 nucleotide sequence: TGTGCCAGCAGCGCGACAGGGGCGGATACGCAGTATTTT. Protein: CASSATGADTQYF.

The chain couples TRBV7-2 to TRBJ1-1; D is uncertain. The germline V and J ends were trimmed by 4 bases and 3 bases, with 9 bases remaining between them. CDR1 and CDR2 from the germline V gene are SGHTA and FQGNSA. This CDR3 comprises 13 residues. CDR3 protein: CASSSRTHTEAFF. The CDR3 bases are TGTGCCAGCAGCTCCCGGACCCACACTGAAGCTTTCTTT.

The chain links TRBV6-1 to TRBJ2-3, with 7 bases lining up with TRBD2. Germline values: CDR1 MNHNS, CDR2 SASEGT. Trimming at V came to 6 bases and at J to 5 bases, leaving 11 bases not matched to a gene. The CDR3 is 15 amino acids. CDR3 DNA: TGTGCCAGCAGGAGTGTTCTAGCGGATAAAGATACGCAGTATTTT. Amino acid sequence: CASRSVLADKDTQYF.

In this sample, this clone turned up once. V is TRBV4-1 and J is TRBJ2-3; D gene ambiguous. Per the germline V gene, CDR1 is MGHRA and CDR2 is YSYEKL. V lost 2 bases and J 5 bases, leaving 8 bases between the germline ends. The CDR3 has 13 residues. The DNA of the CDR3 is TGCGCCAGCAGCCAAACGCTGAAAGATACGCAGTATTTT. It translates to CASSQTLKDTQYF.

The rearrangement joins TRBV30 to TRBJ2-4, with 9 bases aligning to TRBD1. Germline lookup yields CDR1 GTSNPN and CDR2 SVGIG (reference sequence). The CDR3 is 12 amino acids. With V trimmed by 3 bases and J by 14 bases, 8 bases remained unmatched. CDR3 in DNA: TGTGCCTGGAGGGGGACAGGGAAAATGGAGTACTTC. Translation: CAWRGTGKMEYF.

The CDR3 sequence is CASTASQKGGELFF. Here the CDR3 DNA reads TGTGCCAGCACGGCTAGCCAGAAGGGCGGGGAGCTGTTTTTT. V usage is TRBV6-5 and J usage is TRBJ2-2; a weak D match, TRBD2 (5 bases). V shed 7 bases and J shed 7 bases, with 16 bases lying between them. Germline lookup yields CDR1 MNHEY and CDR2 SVGAGI. The CDR3 runs to 14 residues.

The chain has TRBV30 and TRBJ1-3, with 9 positions matching TRBD1. The CDR3 contains 16 residues. J was trimmed by 4 bases and V by 3 bases; bases with no gene match: 10. Germline loops: CDR1 GTSNPN, CDR2 SVGIG (reference sequence). CDR3 in amino acids: CAWSRTGTGKGNTIYF. The CDR3 nucleotides read TGTGCCTGGAGCCGAACCGGGACAGGGAAAGGAAACACCATATATTTT. Drawing the rest from reference TRBV30 and TRBJ1-3, the complete variable domain is SQTIHQWPATLVQPVGSPLSLECTVEGTSNPNLYWYRQAAGRGLQLLFYSVGIGQISSEVPQNLSASRPQDRQFILSSKKLLLSDSGFYLCAWSRTGTGKGNTIYFGEGSWLTVV.

The V and J genes are TRBV4-3 and TRBJ2-2; D unresolved. V was cut by 3 bases and J by 3 bases, with 8 bases left in between. This CDR3 is built from 14 residues. The germline V gene has CDR1 LGHNA and CDR2 YSLEER. CDR3 amino acids: CASSHREYTGELFF. In DNA, the CDR3 is TGCGCCAGCAGCCACCGAGAGTACACCGGGGAGCTGTTTTTT.

The chain employs TRBV11-2 and TRBJ1-5; D call uncertain. V gave up 1 base and J gave up 0 bases, with 4 bases separating them. CDR1 SGHAT and CDR2 FQNNGV come from the germline V gene. CDR3 length: 14 amino acids. The CDR3 here is CASSLASSNQPQHF. In DNA form, the CDR3 reads TGTGCCAGCAGCTTAGCCAGTAGCAATCAGCCCCAGCATTTT.

The chain employs TRBV2 and TRBJ1-2; no firm D call. The length of the CDR3 is 15 residues. Trimming took 1 base from V and 0 from J, leaving 9 bases between them. The germline V gene has CDR1 SNHLY and CDR2 FYNNEI. The CDR3 DNA is TGTGCCAGCAGTGAAGGCTCTTCGTCTAACTATGGCTACACCTTC. It is translated as CASSEGSSSNYGYTF.

The V and J genes are TRBV28 and TRBJ1-2; 7 bases are shared with TRBD1. Per the germline V gene, CDR1 is MDHEN and CDR2 is SYDVKM. V shed 2 bases and J 4 bases; nucleotides not matched to a gene: 7. The CDR3 totals 15 residues. The CDR3 reads CASSLERGRSYGYTF. As DNA, the CDR3 is TGTGCCAGCAGTTTAGAAAGGGGGCGTAGCTATGGCTACACCTTC.

A remark on this clone: Other DNA sequences from this sample encode an identical CDR3 as well. This sequence joins TRBV7-3 and TRBJ2-1, with D possibly matching TRBD2 (5 bases). Between the trimmed V and J ends, which lost 4 bases and 2 bases, there was a span of 12 bases. Per the germline V gene, CDR1 is SGHTA and CDR2 is FQGTGA. This CDR3 comprises 15 residues. The CDR3 sequence is CASSSASGAYNEQFF. The CDR3 region has the DNA TGTGCCAGCAGCTCTGCGAGCGGCGCCTACAATGAGCAGTTCTTC.

V gene TRBV11-2 combines with J gene TRBJ1-1, with D hard to call. CDR1 and CDR2 (germline): SGHAT, FQNNGV. V shed 0 bases and J shed 4 bases, with 12 bases lying between them. The CDR3 loop spans 15 amino acids. Here the CDR3 reads CASSLDLGAVTEAFF. The CDR3 coding sequence is TGTGCCAGCAGCTTAGATCTTGGCGCGGTCACTGAAGCTTTCTTT.

Only one count was recorded for this clone. The V gene is TRBV18, the J gene TRBJ2-5; possibly TRBD2 for D (6 bases). The germline gives CDR1 KGHSH, CDR2 LQKENI. Trimming shortened V by 2 bases and J by 5 bases, and 21 bases separated the two germline ends. The CDR3 has 17 residues. The CDR3 sequence is CASSPSQIGSLQETQYF. The CDR3 coding sequence is TGTGCCAGCTCACCATCCCAAATCGGGAGCCTCCAGGAGACCCAGTACTTC. The variable domain in full, with the rest retrieved from reference TRBV18 and TRBJ2-5, is NAGVMQNPRHLVRRRGQEARLRCSPMKGHSHVYWYRQLPEEGLKFMVYLQKENIIDESGMPKERFSAEFPKEGPSILRIQQVVRGDSAAYFCASSPSQIGSLQETQYFGPGTRLLVL.

Details on this clone: The same CDR3 is also encoded by other DNA sequences in this sample. This chain joins TRBV5-1 and TRBJ2-5, with D possibly matching TRBD2 (6 bases). The CDR3 spans 16 residues. Trimming took 1 base from V and 3 from J, leaving 16 bases between them. The germline V gene encodes CDR1 SGHRS and CDR2 YFSETQ. The CDR3 loop reads CASSLSPGLAKETQYF. In nucleotides, the CDR3 is TGCGCCAGCAGCTTGTCCCCCGGGCTAGCGAAAGAGACCCAGTACTTC.

The chain uses TRBV28 and TRBJ2-2; tentative D call: TRBD2 (6 bases). Germline V gives CDR1 MDHEN, CDR2 SYDVKM. The CDR3 is 16 residues long. V was pared by 3 bases and J by 1 base, with 12 bases between. The CDR3 region is CASSLEAGWNTGELFF. The DNA for the CDR3 is TGTGCCAGCAGTTTGGAAGCGGGTTGGAACACCGGGGAGCTGTTTTTT.

The J gene is TRBJ1-1, the V gene TRBV9, with 8 bases identical to TRBD1. The junction had 14 bases not matched to a gene; V was cut back by 0 bases and J by 4 bases. The CDR3 runs 18 residues. Per germline, CDR1 SGDLS and CDR2 YYNGEE. CDR3 sequence: CASSVDRGDAGSSTEAFF. DNA for the CDR3: TGTGCCAGCAGCGTAGACAGGGGGGACGCAGGCTCGAGCACTGAAGCTTTCTTT.